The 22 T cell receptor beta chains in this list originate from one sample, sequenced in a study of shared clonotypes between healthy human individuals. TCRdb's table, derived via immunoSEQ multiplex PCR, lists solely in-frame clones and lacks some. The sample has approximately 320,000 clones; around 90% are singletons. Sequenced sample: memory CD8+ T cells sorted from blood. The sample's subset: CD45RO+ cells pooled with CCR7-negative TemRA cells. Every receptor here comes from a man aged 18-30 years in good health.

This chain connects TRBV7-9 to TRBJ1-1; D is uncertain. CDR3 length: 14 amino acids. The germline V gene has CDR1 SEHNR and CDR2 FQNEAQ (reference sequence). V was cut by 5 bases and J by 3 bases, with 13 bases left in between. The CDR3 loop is CASSLVFSDTEAFF. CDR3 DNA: TGTGCCAGCAGCCTTGTTTTTTCTGACACTGAAGCTTTCTTT. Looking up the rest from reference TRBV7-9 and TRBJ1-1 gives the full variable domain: DTGVSQNPRHKITKRGQNVTFRCDPISEHNRLYWYRQTLGQGPEFLTYFQNEAQLEKSRLLSDRFSAERPKGSFSTLEIQRTEQGDSAMYLCASSLVFSDTEAFFGQGTRLTVV.

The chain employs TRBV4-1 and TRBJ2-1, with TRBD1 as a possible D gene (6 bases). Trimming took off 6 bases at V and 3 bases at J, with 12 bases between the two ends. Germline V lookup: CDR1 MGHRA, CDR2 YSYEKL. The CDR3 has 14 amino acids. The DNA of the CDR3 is TGCGCCAGCAGTTTTGAACAGGGCTACAATGAGCAGTTCTTC. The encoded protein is CASSFEQGYNEQFF.

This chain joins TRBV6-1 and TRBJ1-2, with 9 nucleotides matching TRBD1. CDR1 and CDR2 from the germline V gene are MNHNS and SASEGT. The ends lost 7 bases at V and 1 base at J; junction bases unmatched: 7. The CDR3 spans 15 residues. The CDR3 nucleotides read TGTGCCAGCAATCCGGGACAGGGAGTTAACTATGGCTACACCTTC. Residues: CASNPGQGVNYGYTF.

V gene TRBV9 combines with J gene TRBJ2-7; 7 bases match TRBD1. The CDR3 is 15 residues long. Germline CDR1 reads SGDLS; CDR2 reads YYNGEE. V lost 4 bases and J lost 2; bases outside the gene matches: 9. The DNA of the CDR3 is TGTGCCAGCAGCCCGCCCGGACAGGAGCCCTACGAGCAGTACTTC. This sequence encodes CASSPPGQEPYEQYF.

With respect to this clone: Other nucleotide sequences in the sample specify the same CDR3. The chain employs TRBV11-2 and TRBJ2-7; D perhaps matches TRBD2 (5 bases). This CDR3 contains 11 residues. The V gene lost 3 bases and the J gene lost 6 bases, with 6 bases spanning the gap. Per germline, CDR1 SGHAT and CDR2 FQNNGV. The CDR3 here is CASSLSGEQYF. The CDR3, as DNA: TGTGCCAGCAGCTTGAGCGGCGAGCAGTACTTC.

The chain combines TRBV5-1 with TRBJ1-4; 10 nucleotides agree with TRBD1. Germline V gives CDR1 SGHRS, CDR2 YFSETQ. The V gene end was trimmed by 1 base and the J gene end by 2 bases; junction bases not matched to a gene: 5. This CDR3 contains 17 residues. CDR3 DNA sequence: TGCGCCAGCAGCTTGACCGCGACAGGGGGCACTAATGAAAAACTGTTTTTT. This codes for CASSLTATGGTNEKLFF. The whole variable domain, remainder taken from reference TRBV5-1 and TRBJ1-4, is KAGVTQTPRYLIKTRGQQVTLSCSPISGHRSVSWYQQTPGQGLQFLFEYFSETQRNKGNFPGRFSGRQFSNSRSEMNVSTLELGDSALYLCASSLTATGGTNEKLFFGSGTQLSVL.

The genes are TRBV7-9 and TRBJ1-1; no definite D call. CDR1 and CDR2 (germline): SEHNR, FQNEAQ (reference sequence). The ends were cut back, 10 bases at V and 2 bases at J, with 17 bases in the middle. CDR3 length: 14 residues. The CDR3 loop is CATPRGVGNTEAFF. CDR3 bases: TGTGCCACCCCTCGGGGAGTTGGAAACACTGAAGCTTTCTTT.

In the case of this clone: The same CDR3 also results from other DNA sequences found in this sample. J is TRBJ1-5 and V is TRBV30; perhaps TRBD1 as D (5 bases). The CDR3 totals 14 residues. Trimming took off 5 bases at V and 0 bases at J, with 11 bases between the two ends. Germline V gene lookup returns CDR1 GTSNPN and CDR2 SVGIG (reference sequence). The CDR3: CAWGGENSNQPQHF. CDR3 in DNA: TGTGCCTGGGGAGGGGAAAATAGCAATCAGCCCCAGCATTTT.

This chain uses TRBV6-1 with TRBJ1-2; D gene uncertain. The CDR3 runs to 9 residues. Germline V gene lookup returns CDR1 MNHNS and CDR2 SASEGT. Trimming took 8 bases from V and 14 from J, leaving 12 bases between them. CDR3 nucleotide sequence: TGTGCCAGCGTCGAAATGAGGACCTTC. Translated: CASVEMRTF.

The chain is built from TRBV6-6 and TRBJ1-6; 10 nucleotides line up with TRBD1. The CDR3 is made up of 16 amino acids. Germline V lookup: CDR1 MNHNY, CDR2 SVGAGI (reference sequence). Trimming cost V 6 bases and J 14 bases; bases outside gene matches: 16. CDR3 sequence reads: CASSPARDRGPGTLHF. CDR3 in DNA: TGTGCCAGCAGCCCCGCTCGGGACAGGGGTCCCGGGACCCTCCACTTT.

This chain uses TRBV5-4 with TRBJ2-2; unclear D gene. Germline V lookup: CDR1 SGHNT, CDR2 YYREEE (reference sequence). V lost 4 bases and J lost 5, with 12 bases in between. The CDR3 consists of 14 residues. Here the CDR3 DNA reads TGTGCCAGCAGCCCCACAGCGCCGACCGGGGAGCTGTTTTTT. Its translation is CASSPTAPTGELFF.

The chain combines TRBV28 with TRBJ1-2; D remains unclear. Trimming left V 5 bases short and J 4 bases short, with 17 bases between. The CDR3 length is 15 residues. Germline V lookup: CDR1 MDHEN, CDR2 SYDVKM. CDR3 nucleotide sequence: TGTGCCAGCAGTCCGTGGGTAGGGAGTGTCTATGGCTACACCTTC. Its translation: CASSPWVGSVYGYTF.

CDR3 in amino acids: CASSLGRAGTEAFF. CDR3 sequence (DNA): TGCGCCAGCAGCTTGGGTCGGGCGGGGACTGAAGCTTTCTTT. This chain links TRBV5-1 with TRBJ1-1, with D unresolved. The CDR3 runs to 14 residues. CDR1 is SGHRS and CDR2 is YFSETQ in the germline V gene. V was pared by 0 bases and J by 5 bases, with 11 bases between.

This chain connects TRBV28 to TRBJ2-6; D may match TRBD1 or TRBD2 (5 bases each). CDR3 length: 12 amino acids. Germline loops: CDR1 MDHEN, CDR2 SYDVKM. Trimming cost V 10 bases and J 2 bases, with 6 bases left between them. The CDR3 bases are TGTGCCACGGGGCCTGGGGCCAACGTCCTGACTTTC. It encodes CATGPGANVLTF.

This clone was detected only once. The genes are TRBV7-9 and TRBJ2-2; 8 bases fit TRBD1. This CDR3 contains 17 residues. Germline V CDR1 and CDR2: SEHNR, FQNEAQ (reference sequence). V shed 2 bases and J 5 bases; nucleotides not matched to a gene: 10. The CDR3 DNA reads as TGTGCCAGCAGCTTATGGTCAAGTACAGGGGGAACCGGGGAGCTGTTTTTT. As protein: CASSLWSSTGGTGELFF. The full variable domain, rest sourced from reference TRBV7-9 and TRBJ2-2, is DTGVSQNPRHKITKRGQNVTFRCDPISEHNRLYWYRQTLGQGPEFLTYFQNEAQLEKSRLLSDRFSAERPKGSFSTLEIQRTEQGDSAMYLCASSLWSSTGGTGELFFGEGSRLTVL.

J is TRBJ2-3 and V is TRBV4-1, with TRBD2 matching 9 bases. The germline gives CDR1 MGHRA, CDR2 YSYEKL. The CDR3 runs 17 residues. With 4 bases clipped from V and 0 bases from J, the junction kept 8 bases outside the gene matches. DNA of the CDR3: TGCGCCAGCAGCCTCCTCGGTCTAGCGGGGAGCACAGATACGCAGTATTTT. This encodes CASSLLGLAGSTDTQYF.

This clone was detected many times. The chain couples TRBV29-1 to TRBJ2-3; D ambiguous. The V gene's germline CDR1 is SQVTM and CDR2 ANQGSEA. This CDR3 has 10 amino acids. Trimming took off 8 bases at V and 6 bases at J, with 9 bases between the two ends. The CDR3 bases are TGCAGCACCGACACGGATACGCAGTATTTT. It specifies CSTDTDTQYF.

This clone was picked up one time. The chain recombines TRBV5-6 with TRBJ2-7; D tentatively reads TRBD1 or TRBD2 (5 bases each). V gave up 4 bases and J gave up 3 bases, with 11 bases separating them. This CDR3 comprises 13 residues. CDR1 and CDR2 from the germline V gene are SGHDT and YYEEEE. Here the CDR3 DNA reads TGTGCCAGCAGCGTGGGACGGATCTACGAGCAGTACTTC. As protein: CASSVGRIYEQYF.

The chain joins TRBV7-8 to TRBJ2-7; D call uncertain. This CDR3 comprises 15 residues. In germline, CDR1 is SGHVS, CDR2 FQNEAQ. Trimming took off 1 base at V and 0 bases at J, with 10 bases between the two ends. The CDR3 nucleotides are TGTGCCAGCAGCTTAGGGGGAAAGAGCTCCTACGAGCAGTACTTC. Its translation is CASSLGGKSSYEQYF.

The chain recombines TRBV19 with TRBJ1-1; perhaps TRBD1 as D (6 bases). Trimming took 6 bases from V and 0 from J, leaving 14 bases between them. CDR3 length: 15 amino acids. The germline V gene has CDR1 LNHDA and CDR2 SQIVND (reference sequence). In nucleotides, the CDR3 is TGTGCCAGTAGCCCCCCAGGGGTAATGAACACTGAAGCTTTCTTT. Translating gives CASSPPGVMNTEAFF. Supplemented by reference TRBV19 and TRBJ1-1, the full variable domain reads DGGITQSPKYLFRKEGQNVTLSCEQNLNHDAMYWYRQDPGQGLRLIYYSQIVNDFQKGDIAEGYSVSREKKESFPLTVTSAQKNPTAFYLCASSPPGVMNTEAFFGQGTRLTVV.

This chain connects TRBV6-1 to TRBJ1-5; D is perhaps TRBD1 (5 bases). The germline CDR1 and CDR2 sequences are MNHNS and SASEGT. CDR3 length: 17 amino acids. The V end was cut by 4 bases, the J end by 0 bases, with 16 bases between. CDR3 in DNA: TGTGCCAGCAGTGGACACGGGGGGGAGTATAGCAATCAGCCCCAGCATTTT. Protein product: CASSGHGGEYSNQPQHF.

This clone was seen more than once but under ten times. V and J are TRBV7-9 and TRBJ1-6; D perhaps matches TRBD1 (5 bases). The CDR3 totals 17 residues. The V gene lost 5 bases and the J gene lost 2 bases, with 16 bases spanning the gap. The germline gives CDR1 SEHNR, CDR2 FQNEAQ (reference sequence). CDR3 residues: CASSRPFAGAYNSPLHF. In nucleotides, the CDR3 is TGTGCCAGCAGCCGACCCTTCGCGGGGGCCTATAATTCACCCCTCCACTTT.